This T cell receptor beta chain was recorded in a study of regulatory T cells in long-lasting Graves disease. This clonotype occurred a few times. Arm-PCR of CDR3 regions and iRepertoire HTBI primers were used to build TCR beta libraries. One entry per CDR3 protein results from TCRdb running MiXCR on the multiplex PCR reads. The sample lists 350,000 to 500,000 distinct CDR3 sequences; less than 15% were seen once. Time point denoted: newly diagnosed GD, antithyroid drugs for less than 3 months. Preparation of the TCR library used RNA extracted from PBMCs. The CDR3 length is 15 residues. Germline V gene sequence: CDR1 DFQATT, CDR2 SNEGSKA (reference sequence). V was clipped by 3 bases and J by 2 bases, with 14 bases between them. This sample also belongs to another study, concerning T cells in Graves' hyperthyroidism and ophthalmopathy. That source reports: Absent ophthalmopathy progression within 18 months defined stable Graves' hyperthyroidism.

The specimen comprised peripheral blood mononuclear cells (PBMCs), sampled at new diagnosis, from a patient treated with antithyroid drugs. The sequence came from a woman aged 45 to 65 with Graves disease. This sequence joins TRBV20-1 and TRBJ1-5, with a possible D match to TRBD1 (6 bases). Written as DNA, the CDR3 is TGCAGTGCTAGTCTGGGGGGCTGGGGCAATCAGCCCCAGCATTTT. The encoded protein is CSASLGGWGNQPQHF.